The 21 T cell receptor beta chains presented below share a single source sample, sequenced in a study of cytomegalovirus exposure and HLA in healthy donors. 60 Vbeta and 13 Jbeta primers were used in PCR. Measured with immunoSEQ multiplex PCR; TCRdb has only the in-frame clones, and not every one. In the table there are about 140,000 clones, 55% to 80% of which are singletons. Input material: PBMCs. All receptors come from a human donor in good health.

This clone occurred a few times. The rearrangement uses TRBV5-6 and TRBJ2-3, with TRBD2 matching over 9 bases. This CDR3 spans 15 amino acids. The V and J ends lost 1 base and 6 bases, in that order; junction bases with no gene match: 6. Per the germline V gene, CDR1 is SGHDT and CDR2 is YYEEEE. The DNA of the CDR3 is TGTGCCAGCAGCTTGACGGGACTAGCCCTGGATACGCAGTATTTT. Translated: CASSLTGLALDTQYF.

The chain couples TRBV6-5 to TRBJ1-4; D gene unclear. Germline lookup yields CDR1 MNHEY and CDR2 SVGAGI. Trimming took 5 bases from V and 8 from J, leaving 12 bases between them. The CDR3 has 13 amino acids. The CDR3 loop is CASSRGYTEKLFF. Here the CDR3 DNA reads TGTGCCAGCAGTAGAGGGTATACGGAAAAACTGTTTTTT.

The J gene is TRBJ1-3, the V gene TRBV25-1, with D uncertain. V lost 7 bases, J lost 2 bases, and 9 bases lay in between. The CDR3 totals 13 residues. Looked up from germline, CDR1 is MGHDK and CDR2 is SYGVNS. The CDR3 DNA reads as TGTGCCAGCATTGGCCCACCTGGAAACACCATATATTTT. It is translated as CASIGPPGNTIYF.

This rearrangement joins TRBV2 to TRBJ2-1; TRBD2 agrees at 10 bases. The CDR3 is 12 residues long. CDR1 SNHLY and CDR2 FYNNEI come from the germline V gene. In DNA, the CDR3 is TGTGCTAAGCGGGAGGGTTACAATGAGCAGTTCTTC. This gives the protein CAKREGYNEQFF.

This chain uses TRBV7-2 with TRBJ2-1, with 7 bases aligning to TRBD2. V dropped 5 bases and J dropped 4; count of bases not matched to a gene: 8. This CDR3 comprises 15 residues. Germline CDR1 SGHTA, CDR2 FQGNSA. The CDR3 nucleotides read TGTGCCAGCAGCCTACTGGCGGGGGTTTACAATGAGCAGTTCTTC. It encodes CASSLLAGVYNEQFF.

The chain joins TRBV28 to TRBJ2-7; a possible D gene is TRBD2 (7 bases). V was pared by 5 bases and J by 6 bases, with 20 bases between. Germline CDR1 and CDR2: MDHEN and SYDVKM. The CDR3 runs to 15 residues. The CDR3 DNA is TGTGCCAGCAGTCAAGGGGGGGGGTCTTATCCCGAGCAGTACTTC. Translating gives CASSQGGGSYPEQYF.

The genes are TRBV5-6 and TRBJ1-1, with D possibly matching TRBD1 (6 bases). Germline V gene data show CDR1 as SGHDT and CDR2 as YYEEEE. V was clipped by 4 bases and J by 7 bases, with 20 bases between them. This CDR3 is 15 amino acids long. The CDR3 protein is CASSRPRTVVGEAFF. The CDR3 coding sequence is TGTGCCAGCAGCCGGCCACGGACAGTTGTGGGTGAAGCTTTCTTT.

This clone was counted between two and nine times. V usage is TRBV2 and J usage is TRBJ1-2; 10 bases line up with TRBD1. CDR3 length: 15 amino acids. Germline-derived CDR1 and CDR2 are SNHLY and FYNNEI. The V and J ends lost 1 base and 5 bases, in that order; junction bases with no gene match: 4. CDR3 DNA sequence: TGTGCCAGCAGTGAAGTGGACAGGGGGAAGTATGGCTACACCTTC. Encoded protein: CASSEVDRGKYGYTF.

The V and J genes are TRBV9 and TRBJ1-1, with D possibly matching TRBD1 (5 bases). V was cut by 4 bases and J by 2 bases, with 15 bases left in between. CDR3 length equals 15 residues. The germline gives CDR1 SGDLS, CDR2 YYNGEE. The CDR3 spells CASSPQAERNTEAFF. CDR3 nucleotide sequence: TGTGCCAGCAGCCCACAGGCAGAGAGAAACACTGAAGCTTTCTTT.

The chain couples TRBV5-1 to TRBJ2-5; D is uncertain. The V gene lost 9 bases and the J gene lost 5 bases, with 17 bases spanning the gap. Germline CDR1 reads SGHRS; CDR2 reads YFSETQ. CDR3 length equals 13 residues. CDR3 DNA: TGCGCCACCTCCCCCGGAACGCGGGAGACCCAGTACTTC. It encodes CATSPGTRETQYF.

This clone was observed a single time. The chain joins TRBV5-4 to TRBJ2-1; TRBD2 agrees at 8 bases. Trimming at V came to 5 bases and at J to 7 bases, leaving 5 bases not matched to a gene. The germline CDR1 and CDR2 sequences are SGHNT and YYREEE (reference sequence). This CDR3 is 13 amino acids long. The CDR3 loop is CASRWGGGNEQFF. The CDR3 DNA reads as TGTGCCAGCAGGTGGGGCGGGGGGAATGAGCAGTTCTTC.

This sequence joins TRBV7-8 and TRBJ1-5; 9 bases line up with TRBD1. With V trimmed by 4 bases and J by 4 bases, 5 bases remained unmatched. CDR1 and CDR2 from the germline V gene are SGHVS and FQNEAQ. The length of the CDR3 is 15 residues. The CDR3 here is CASSSDRGDNQPQHF. The CDR3 nucleotides are TGTGCCAGCAGCTCGGACAGGGGCGATAATCAGCCCCAGCATTTT. The whole variable domain, remainder taken from reference TRBV7-8 and TRBJ1-5, is GAGVSQSPRYKVAKRGQDVALRCDPISGHVSLFWYQQALGQGPEFLTYFQNEAQLDKSGLPSDRFFAERPEGSVSTLKIQRTQQEDSAVYLCASSSDRGDNQPQHFGDGTRLSIL.

This clone was counted a single time. The chain links TRBV29-1 to TRBJ2-7; 8 bases line up with TRBD1. The V and J ends lost 7 bases and 0 bases, in that order; junction bases with no gene match: 11. CDR1 and CDR2 (germline): SQVTM, ANQGSEA. The CDR3 sequence is 15 residues long. This chain's CDR3 is CSAVPPTGDSYEQYF. The CDR3 DNA is TGCAGCGCTGTGCCACCGACAGGGGACTCCTACGAGCAGTACTTC.

The V and J genes are TRBV7-8 and TRBJ1-5; D is perhaps TRBD1 (6 bases). The CDR3 spans 15 residues. Trimming cost V 3 bases and J 0 bases, with 9 bases left between them. Germline V gene sequence: CDR1 SGHVS, CDR2 FQNEAQ. CDR3 sequence reads: CASSFTGYSNQPQHF. CDR3 DNA sequence: TGTGCCAGCAGCTTCACAGGGTATAGCAATCAGCCCCAGCATTTT.

The genes are TRBV11-2 and TRBJ2-5, with 10 bases that match TRBD2. Per germline, CDR1 SGHAT and CDR2 FQNNGV. V trimming: 0 bases; J trimming: 5 bases; junction bases outside the gene matches: 6. The CDR3 is 16 amino acids. CDR3: CASSLDLAGVGETQYF. The CDR3 DNA reads as TGTGCCAGCAGCTTAGATCTAGCGGGGGTAGGCGAGACCCAGTACTTC.

The chain combines TRBV6-5 with TRBJ2-5; 7 bases are shared with TRBD1. Germline CDR1 is MNHEY and CDR2 is SVGAGI. This CDR3 contains 14 residues. With 2 bases clipped from V and 3 bases from J, the junction kept 3 bases outside the gene matches. CDR3 in DNA: TGTGCCAGCAGTTACGGCACAGGGGAAGAGACCCAGTACTTC. As protein: CASSYGTGEETQYF.

This clone was seen more than once but under ten times. J is TRBJ2-7 and V is TRBV7-6; 15 positions agree with TRBD2. The V and J ends lost 4 bases and 7 bases, in that order; junction bases with no gene match: 5. Germline CDR1 is SGHVS and CDR2 is FNYEAQ. The CDR3 spans 15 residues. The DNA of the CDR3 is TGTGCCAGCAGCTCCGGACTAGCGGGAGGGAGTGAGCAGTACTTC. Translation gives CASSSGLAGGSEQYF.

This rearrangement joins TRBV4-2 to TRBJ2-1, with D possibly matching TRBD2 (5 bases). V lost 0 bases, J lost 6 bases, and 15 bases lay in between. The CDR3 consists of 16 residues. Germline assignment: CDR1 LGHNA and CDR2 YNFKEQ. CDR3 in amino acids: CASSQDSAGRFNEQFF. In nucleotides, the CDR3 is TGTGCCAGCAGCCAAGATTCGGCGGGCCGCTTCAATGAGCAGTTCTTC.

The chain recombines TRBV5-1 with TRBJ2-7; 8 bases are a match to TRBD1. Germline V gives CDR1 SGHRS, CDR2 YFSETQ. The ends lost 4 bases at V and 2 bases at J; junction bases unmatched: 11. This CDR3 is built from 16 residues. The CDR3 spells CASSLHETGAAYEQYF. The CDR3 coding sequence is TGCGCCAGCAGCCTTCATGAGACAGGGGCGGCCTACGAGCAGTACTTC.

This chain uses TRBV19 with TRBJ2-3, with 9 nucleotides matching TRBD2. The ends lost 5 bases at V and 5 bases at J; junction bases unmatched: 14. The CDR3 length is 17 residues. CDR1 and CDR2 from the germline V gene are LNHDA and SQIVND (reference sequence). The chain's CDR3 is CASSPLTSGSWGDTQYF. CDR3 coding DNA: TGTGCCAGTAGTCCCTTAACTAGCGGGTCATGGGGAGATACGCAGTATTTT.

The chain couples TRBV2 to TRBJ2-3; 7 bases align to TRBD1. Germline V lookup: CDR1 SNHLY, CDR2 FYNNEI. The CDR3 sequence is 16 residues long. V lost 7 bases and J lost 0; bases outside the gene matches: 10. In DNA form, the CDR3 reads TGTGCCAGCATCGAGGGGACAGACCCTAGCACAGATACGCAGTATTTT. Translated, it gives CASIEGTDPSTDTQYF. Supplemented by reference TRBV2 and TRBJ2-3, the full variable domain reads EPEVTQTPSHQVTQMGQEVILRCVPISNHLYFYWYRQILGQKVEFLVSFYNNEISEKSEIFDDQFSVERPDGSNFTLKIRSTKLEDSAMYFCASIEGTDPSTDTQYFGPGTRLTVL.